This TCR beta chain was sequenced during a study of blood T cells in healthy people across ages. Study findings and constraints: TCR beta diversity per million T cells fell roughly linearly with age.

This clonotype was counted a few times. What it recognizes is unknown. With a J-beta primer mix and a sample-barcoded 5' primer, a second PCR ran 7 to 11 cycles. The template-switch adaptor was a 5' adaptor with 12 random nucleotides. It tagged each cDNA molecule. TCRdb fed the 5' RACE reads into MiXCR, producing one record per CDR3 protein. Of 550,000 to 750,000 distinct CDR3 sequences listed, roughly 21% are singletons. V lost 2 bases, J lost 11 bases, and 5 bases stayed unmatched. Germline V gives CDR1 SGHTA, CDR2 FQGTGA. There are 13 residues in the CDR3. This sequence originates from a man aged 70 or older in good health. The sequencing sample was made of blood. The chain carries TRBV7-3 and TRBJ2-3, with 9 bases aligning to TRBD2. For the CDR3, the DNA is TGTGCCAGCAGCTTAGCGGGAGGGCGTAAGCAGTATTTT. It yields the protein CASSLAGGRKQYF.